The 15 T cell receptor beta chains presented below share a single source sample, sequenced in a study of immune cell composition in non-small cell lung cancer. The data were produced by immunoSEQ multiplex PCR, yet TCRdb's version contains in-frame clones alone and is incomplete. This table holds 2,500 to 3,500 clones, about 79% found once. The sequencing input was lung tumor tissue. These receptor sequences come from a human donor with non-small cell lung cancer.

The rearrangement joins TRBV28 to TRBJ1-5; D possibly corresponds to TRBD1 (5 bases). In germline, CDR1 is MDHEN, CDR2 SYDVKM. The V end lost 1 base, the J end lost 2 bases, and 9 bases lay between the germline ends. The CDR3 contains 15 residues. The CDR3 nucleotides read TGTGCCAGCAGTTTATCCCAGGGTCGCAATCAGCCCCAGCATTTT. Its protein product is CASSLSQGRNQPQHF.

V gene TRBV9 combines with J gene TRBJ2-7, with 7 positions matching TRBD1. Losses at the gene ends were 2 bases for V and 3 bases for J; bases not matched to a gene: 11. The germline CDR1 and CDR2 sequences are SGDLS and YYNGEE. The CDR3 is 16 amino acids. The CDR3: CASSVAGTASRYEQYF. The CDR3 nucleotides read TGTGCCAGCAGCGTTGCCGGGACAGCCTCTCGCTACGAGCAGTACTTC.

The chain has TRBV28 and TRBJ2-3; D call uncertain. Germline V gene sequence: CDR1 MDHEN, CDR2 SYDVKM. The CDR3 spans 12 residues. V was cut by 5 bases and J by 4 bases, with 7 bases left in between. The chain's CDR3 is CASSLLADTQYF. CDR3 DNA sequence: TGTGCCAGCAGTCTATTAGCAGATACGCAGTATTTT.

V is TRBV4-1 and J is TRBJ2-3, with D tentatively TRBD2 (7 bases). There are 16 residues in the CDR3. V lost 0 bases to trimming and J lost 4 bases, with 14 bases between them. Germline V lookup: CDR1 MGHRA, CDR2 YSYEKL. The CDR3 region has the DNA TGCGCCAGCAGCCAAGAGAGGGGGGGTTGGCCAGATACGCAGTATTTT. Translating gives CASSQERGGWPDTQYF.

This clone was seen just once. The chain couples TRBV19 to TRBJ1-4, with 8 bases aligning to TRBD1. From germline, CDR1 is LNHDA and CDR2 SQIVND (reference sequence). This CDR3 is 18 amino acids long. V was pared by 3 bases and J by 2 bases, with 11 bases of the junction left unmatched. CDR3 residues: CASSITPGGGWTNEKLFF. Here the CDR3 DNA reads TGTGCCAGTAGTATTACGCCAGGGGGCGGGTGGACTAATGAAAAACTGTTTTTT. The variable domain in full, completed from reference TRBV19 and TRBJ1-4, reads DGGITQSPKYLFRKEGQNVTLSCEQNLNHDAMYWYRQDPGQGLRLIYYSQIVNDFQKGDIAEGYSVSREKKESFPLTVTSAQKNPTAFYLCASSITPGGGWTNEKLFFGSGTQLSVL.

The rearrangement joins TRBV6-1 to TRBJ2-1; D is uncertain. Germline V gene lookup returns CDR1 MNHNS and CDR2 SASEGT. Between the trimmed V and J ends, which lost 8 bases and 0 bases, there was a span of 11 bases. CDR3 length: 14 residues. The CDR3 loop is CASGPSYSYNEQFF. The CDR3 DNA sequence: TGTGCCAGCGGCCCCAGTTACTCCTACAATGAGCAGTTCTTC.

The V call is TRBV9, the J call TRBJ2-1, with 9 bases that match TRBD2. V was clipped by 0 bases and J by 6 bases; unmatched bases: 4. The CDR3 length is 15 residues. Germline assignment: CDR1 SGDLS and CDR2 YYNGEE. The CDR3 nucleotides read TGTGCCAGCAGCGTAGTAGCGGGAGATACCAATGAGCAGTTCTTC. As protein: CASSVVAGDTNEQFF.

V gene TRBV5-1 combines with J gene TRBJ1-2, with 10 bases identical to TRBD1. After removal of 4 bases from V and 7 bases from J, the junction contained 7 bases not matched to a gene. The CDR3 runs to 14 residues. CDR1 SGHRS and CDR2 YFSETQ come from the germline V gene. CDR3: CASSIGQGVIGYTF. The DNA of the CDR3 is TGCGCCAGCAGCATCGGACAGGGGGTGATTGGCTACACCTTC. The full variable domain, with the rest looked up from reference TRBV5-1 and TRBJ1-2, is KAGVTQTPRYLIKTRGQQVTLSCSPISGHRSVSWYQQTPGQGLQFLFEYFSETQRNKGNFPGRFSGRQFSNSRSEMNVSTLELGDSALYLCASSIGQGVIGYTFGSGTRLTVV.

The CDR3 here is CARLGNQYF. The DNA of the CDR3 is TGTGCCAGATTGGGCAACCAGTACTTC. The chain couples TRBV6-9 to TRBJ2-5, with D unclear. Germline-derived CDR1 and CDR2 are MNHGY and SVAAGI. Trimming left V 9 bases short and J 10 bases short, with 9 bases between. This CDR3 is built from 9 residues.

The rearrangement links TRBV7-6 to TRBJ2-7; D is unclear. With 2 bases removed from V and 4 bases from J, the gap between germline ends came to 12 bases. This CDR3 region has 14 residues. Germline lookup yields CDR1 SGHVS and CDR2 FNYEAQ. CDR3 loop: CASSLSQAHYEQYF. CDR3 nucleotide sequence: TGTGCCAGCAGCTTATCCCAGGCTCATTACGAGCAGTACTTC.

V and J are TRBV28 and TRBJ2-7; D is unresolved. V lost 7 bases and J 5 bases, leaving 18 bases between the germline ends. Germline V gene lookup returns CDR1 MDHEN and CDR2 SYDVKM. The CDR3 spans 14 residues. The DNA of the CDR3 is TGTGCCAGCACTTGGTCCCGCCCCACGGACGAGCAGTACTTC. As protein: CASTWSRPTDEQYF.

The chain has TRBV5-6 and TRBJ2-1, with D maybe TRBD2 (5 bases). There are 16 residues in the CDR3. In germline, CDR1 is SGHDT, CDR2 YYEEEE. The V end was cut by 1 base, the J end by 0 bases, with 11 bases between. CDR3 loop: CASSLTVASSYNEQFF. CDR3 DNA: TGTGCCAGCAGCTTGACGGTAGCGTCCTCCTACAATGAGCAGTTCTTC.

As regards this clone: Other DNA sequences from this sample encode an identical CDR3 as well. The V and J genes are TRBV10-1 and TRBJ2-5; 7 positions match TRBD1. This CDR3 has 16 residues. The J segment lost 0 bases and the V segment lost 2 bases, leaving 6 bases of the junction unmatched. CDR1 is WNHNN, CDR2 SYGVQD, per germline (reference sequence). In DNA, the CDR3 is TGCGCCAGCAGTGAGGGACCGGGACAGCACCAAGAGACCCAGTACTTC. Translated, it gives CASSEGPGQHQETQYF.

J is TRBJ2-1 and V is TRBV7-3, with D possibly TRBD2 on 6 matching bases. The CDR3 length is 14 residues. V was clipped by 3 bases and J by 7 bases, with 13 bases between them. Germline V lookup: CDR1 SGHTA, CDR2 FQGTGA. Here the CDR3 reads CASSLGGGINEQFF. CDR3 DNA: TGTGCCAGCAGCTTGGGAGGAGGGATAAATGAGCAGTTCTTC.

The rearrangement joins TRBV12-2 to TRBJ2-5; the table's D call of TRBD1 was not tested on the DNA. TRBV12-2 counts as a pseudogene. The CDR3 spans 13 residues. CDR3 loop: CASRSRGFETQYF. The CDR3 DNA is TGTGCAAGTCGCTCCAGGGGATTCGAGACCCAGTACTTC.